Sequencing of this TCR beta chain was carried out in a study of blood T cells in healthy people across ages. Looking at the study overall: Through template switching, about one barcoded beta molecule was captured per two T cells, as measured in model experiments.

V shed 4 bases and J shed 2 bases, with 10 bases lying between them. The CDR3 runs to 13 residues. Looked up from germline, CDR1 is GTSNPN and CDR2 is SVGIG (reference sequence). The authors ran a second PCR of about 6 to 11 cycles using a sample-barcoded 5' primer and a J-beta primer mix. Every cDNA molecule bore a tag from a template-switch adaptor containing 12 random nucleotides. Each CDR3 protein gets one entry after TCRdb re-called the 5' RACE reads with MiXCR. This sample yields over 950,000 distinct CDR3 sequences, of which 35% to 40% are seen a single time; under 15% belongs to the top ten. The V and J genes are TRBV30 and TRBJ2-3; TRBD1 or TRBD2 may be the D gene (5 bases each). The sequence was collected from a man between 18 and 29 years old in good health. Sample: blood. This CDR3 reads CAWIEGITDTQYF. The CDR3 bases are TGTGCCTGGATTGAGGGGATCACAGATACGCAGTATTTT.